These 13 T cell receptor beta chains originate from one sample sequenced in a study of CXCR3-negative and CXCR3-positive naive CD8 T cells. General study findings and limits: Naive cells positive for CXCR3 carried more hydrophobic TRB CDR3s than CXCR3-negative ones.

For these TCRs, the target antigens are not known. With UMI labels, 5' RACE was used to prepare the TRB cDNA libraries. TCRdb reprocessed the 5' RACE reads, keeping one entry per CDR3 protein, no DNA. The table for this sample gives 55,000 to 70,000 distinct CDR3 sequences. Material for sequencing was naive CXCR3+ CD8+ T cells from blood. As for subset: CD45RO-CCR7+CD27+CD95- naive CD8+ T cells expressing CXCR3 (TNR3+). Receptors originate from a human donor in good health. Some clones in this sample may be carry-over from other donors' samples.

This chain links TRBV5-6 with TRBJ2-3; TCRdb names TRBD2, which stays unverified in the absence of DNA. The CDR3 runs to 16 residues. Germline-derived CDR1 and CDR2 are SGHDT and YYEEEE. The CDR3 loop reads CASNFLLAGETDTQYF.

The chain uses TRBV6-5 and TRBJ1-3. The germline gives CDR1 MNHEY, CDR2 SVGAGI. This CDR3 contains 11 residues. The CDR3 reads CASIYGNTIYF.

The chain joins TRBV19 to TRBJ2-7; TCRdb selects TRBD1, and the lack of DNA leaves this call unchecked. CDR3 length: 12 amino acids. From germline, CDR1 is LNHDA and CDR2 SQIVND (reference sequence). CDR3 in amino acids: CASSPGVYEQYF. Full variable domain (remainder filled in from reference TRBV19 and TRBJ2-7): DGGITQSPKYLFRKEGQNVTLSCEQNLNHDAMYWYRQDPGQGLRLIYYSQIVNDFQKGDIAEGYSVSREKKESFPLTVTSAQKNPTAFYLCASSPGVYEQYFGPGTRLTVT.

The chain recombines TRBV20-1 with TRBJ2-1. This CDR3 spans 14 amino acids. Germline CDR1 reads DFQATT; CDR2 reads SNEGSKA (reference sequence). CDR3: CSARVDESYNEQFF.

The CDR3 region is CASSVDFGGASYEQYF. This chain connects TRBV9 to TRBJ2-7; with no DNA, the TCRdb D assignment of TRBD1 cannot be verified. The CDR3 is made up of 16 amino acids. Germline lookup yields CDR1 SGDLS and CDR2 YYNGEE. Full variable domain (missing parts from reference TRBV9 and TRBJ2-7): DSGVTQTPKHLITATGQRVTLRCSPRSGDLSVYWYQQSLDQGLQFLIQYYNGEERAKGNILERFSAQQFPDLHSELNLSSLELGDSALYFCASSVDFGGASYEQYFGPGTRLTVT.

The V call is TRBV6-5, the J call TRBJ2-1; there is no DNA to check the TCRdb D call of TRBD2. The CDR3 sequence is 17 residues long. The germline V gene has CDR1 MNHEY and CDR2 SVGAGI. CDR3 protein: CASSYSGARPSYNEQFF.

The CDR3 here is CSARDLMGTSYNEQFF. The chain recombines TRBV20-1 with TRBJ2-1; TCRdb gives TRBD2 as the D gene, but with no DNA this cannot be confirmed. The CDR3 extends over 16 amino acids. Germline V lookup: CDR1 DFQATT, CDR2 SNEGSKA (reference sequence).

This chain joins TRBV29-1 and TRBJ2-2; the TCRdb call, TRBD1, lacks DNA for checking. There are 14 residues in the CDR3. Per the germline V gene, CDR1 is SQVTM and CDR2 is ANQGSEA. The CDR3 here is CSVEPIEGAGELFF.

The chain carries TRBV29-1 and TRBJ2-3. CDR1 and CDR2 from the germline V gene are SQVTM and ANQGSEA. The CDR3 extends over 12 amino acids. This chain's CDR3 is CSALEVSDTQYF.

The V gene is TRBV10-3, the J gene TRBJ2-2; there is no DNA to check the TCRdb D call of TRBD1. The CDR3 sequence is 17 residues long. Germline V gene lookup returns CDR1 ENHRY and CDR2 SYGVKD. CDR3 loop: CAIKPSAGELDAGELFF.

CDR3: CASSLNTDPSEQYF. The chain uses TRBV7-9 and TRBJ2-7. Germline CDR1 reads SEHNR; CDR2 reads FQNEAQ (reference sequence). The CDR3 is 14 amino acids.

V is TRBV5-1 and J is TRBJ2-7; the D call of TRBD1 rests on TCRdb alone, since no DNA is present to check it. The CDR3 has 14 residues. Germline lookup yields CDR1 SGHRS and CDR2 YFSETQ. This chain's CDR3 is CASSLVGGTYEQYF.

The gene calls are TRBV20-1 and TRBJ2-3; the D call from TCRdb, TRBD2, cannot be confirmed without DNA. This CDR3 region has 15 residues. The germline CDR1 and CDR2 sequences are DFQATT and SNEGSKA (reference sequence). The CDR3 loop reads CSAWPSGELTDTQYF.